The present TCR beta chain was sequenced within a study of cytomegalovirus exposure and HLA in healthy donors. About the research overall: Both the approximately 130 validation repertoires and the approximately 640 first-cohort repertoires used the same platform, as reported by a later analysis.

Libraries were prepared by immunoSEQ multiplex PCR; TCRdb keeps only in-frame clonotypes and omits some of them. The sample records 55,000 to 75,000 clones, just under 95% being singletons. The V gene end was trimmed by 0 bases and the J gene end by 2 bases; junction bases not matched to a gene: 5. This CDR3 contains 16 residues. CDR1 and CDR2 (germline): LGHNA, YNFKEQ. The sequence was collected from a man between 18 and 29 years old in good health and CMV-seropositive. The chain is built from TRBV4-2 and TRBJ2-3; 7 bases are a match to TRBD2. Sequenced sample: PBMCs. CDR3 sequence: CASSQEGGTITDTQYF. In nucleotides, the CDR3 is TGTGCCAGCAGCCAAGAGGGGGGGACCATCACAGATACGCAGTATTTT.